These 7 T cell receptor beta chains share one sample of origin, sequenced in a study of CD8+CD57+ T cells in acquired aplastic anemia (dated 2018 in TCRdb). Expansion of CD8+CD57+ cells had been shown by flow cytometry in the patients chosen for sequencing. For sequencing, an Illumina HiSeq 2000 was employed. TCR beta VDJ combination and CDR3 sequence profiling used genomic DNA as the template. Starting from the raw public reads, TCRdb applied fastp trimming at Q25, assembled clones with MiXCR and retained in-frame beta chains. Entries that share a CDR3 protein sequence are merged under the most common genes and DNA. This sample holds about half a million distinct CDR3 sequences; around 33% were observed only once. 0.75% to 0.95% of the sample is taken by the ten largest. Sequenced input: sorted CD4+, CD8+, or CD8+CD57+ T cells (not recorded which) from PBMCs. The receptors originated from a human donor with aplastic anemia.

This clonotype appeared many times. The chain combines TRBV29-1 with TRBJ2-1; D is uncertain. Trimming took 4 bases from V and 3 from J, leaving 10 bases between them. There are 13 residues in the CDR3. CDR1 is SQVTM and CDR2 is ANQGSEA in the germline V gene. CDR3 nucleotide sequence: TGCAGCGTTGTATCTCGAAACTACAATGAGCAGTTCTTC. As protein: CSVVSRNYNEQFF.

The gene calls are TRBV19 and TRBJ1-5, with D possibly TRBD1 on 6 matching bases. Germline V gives CDR1 LNHDA, CDR2 SQIVND (reference sequence). The CDR3 has 18 amino acids. Trimming removed 2 bases from V and 9 bases from J, with 26 bases in between. CDR3 sequence reads: CASSILPIQGRRFRPQHF. The DNA for the CDR3 is TGTGCCAGTAGTATACTGCCGATCCAGGGGAGGCGGTTTCGGCCCCAGCATTTT.

This clonotype was seen repeatedly, ten times or more. This rearrangement joins TRBV19 to TRBJ1-2, with D perhaps matching TRBD1 (5 bases). This CDR3 contains 16 residues. Germline V lookup: CDR1 LNHDA, CDR2 SQIVND (reference sequence). Trimming removed 5 bases from V and 0 bases from J, with 16 bases in between. The DNA of the CDR3 is TGTGCCAGTAGTCCGGGGGGGAGGAACACTAACTATGGCTACACCTTC. Amino acid sequence: CASSPGGRNTNYGYTF.

Only one count was recorded for this clonotype. The V gene is TRBV25-1, the J gene TRBJ1-6; possible D gene TRBD1, 5 bases. Germline assignment: CDR1 MGHDK and CDR2 SYGVNS. V was clipped by 2 bases and J by 5 bases, with 10 bases between them. The CDR3 loop spans 15 amino acids. The chain's CDR3 is CASSEPDTDNSPLHF. The CDR3 DNA reads as TGTGCCAGCAGTGAACCGGACACGGATAATTCACCCCTCCACTTT.

This clonotype was seen repeatedly, ten times or more. V usage is TRBV15 and J usage is TRBJ2-1, with D perhaps matching TRBD2 (5 bases). From germline, CDR1 is LNHNV and CDR2 YYDKDF (reference sequence). The CDR3 consists of 15 residues. V dropped 0 bases and J dropped 8 bases, with 14 bases sitting between them. The CDR3, as DNA: TGTGCCACCAGCAGAGATCTAGGAGGATCCCATGAGCAGTTCTTC. As protein: CATSRDLGGSHEQFF.

The J gene is TRBJ2-1, the V gene TRBV20-1; D may be TRBD1 (5 bases). This CDR3 is 16 amino acids long. The germline V gene encodes CDR1 DFQATT and CDR2 SNEGSKA (reference sequence). As DNA, the CDR3 is TGCAGCGGAATAAACAGGTTTACGAGCTCCTACAATGAGCAGTTCTTC. It codes for CSGINRFTSSYNEQFF.

About this clonotype itself: The junction departs from germline at one end; a sequencing error may be responsible. The V gene is TRBV7-8, the J gene TRBJ2-3, with 7 positions matching TRBD2. Germline V gives CDR1 SGHVS, CDR2 FQNEAQ. The CDR3 runs 16 residues. The CDR3 loop is CASSFGLAVSTDTQCF. The CDR3 DNA sequence: TGTGCCAGCAGCTTCGGGCTAGCGGTTAGCACAGATACGCAGTGTTTT.